This T cell receptor beta chain was found in a study of OX40 agonist ivuxolimab in advanced cancers. In the study overall: Among those treated, three patients had partial responses, one with hepatocellular carcinoma and two with cutaneous melanoma.

CDR1 is MNHNY and CDR2 is SVGAGI in the germline V gene (reference sequence). CDR3 length: 12 residues. This clone was picked up one time. Antigen unknown. At one of its ends the junction is not consistent with the germline gene, which may arise from a read error. Whole-study findings and limits: Expanded clones tended on average to be more numerous among CD8+ T cells than CD4+.

Method: immunoSEQ multiplex PCR; TCRdb's copy keeps in-frame clones and lacks some. Of roughly 92,000 clones detected, roughly four fifths appear once; the ten largest clones hold around 5.9%. The rearrangement joins TRBV6-6 to TRBJ1-2, with 8 bases matching TRBD1. Sequencing was performed on CD4+ or CD8+ T cells sorted from blood, taken in a trial of the OX40 agonist ivuxolimab. The source is an adult with an advanced solid tumor such as melanoma, head and neck, liver or kidney cancer. As DNA, the CDR3 is TGTGCCAGCAGCTCCGGACAGGGTGGCTCCACCTTC. Its translation is CASSSGQGGSTF.